The sequence of this T cell receptor (beta chain) was determined in a study of spatial heterogeneity in lung cancer. This clonotype was counted between two and nine times. Documented time point: sample taken at primary tumor resection. Unsorted whole RNA of tumor, nontumor lung or frozen PBMC was sequenced. The donor group consisted of 72 patients who had untreated, early-stage non-small cell lung cancer. TCR cDNA molecules each had a unique molecular identifier. From the 5' RACE reads, TCRdb called clonotypes with MiXCR, one entry per CDR3 protein. The sample includes roughly 70,000 distinct CDR3 sequences, less than 15% of them seen just once. The V gene's germline CDR1 is SGHRS and CDR2 YFSETQ. The trim removed 2 bases at V and 0 bases at J, leaving 14 bases unmatched. The CDR3 is 21 amino acids.

The J gene is TRBJ2-1, the V gene TRBV5-1, with 13 bases that match TRBD2. The TCR comes from a male donor with early-stage non-small cell lung cancer. Sequencing used PBMCs, obtained at surgery. The CDR3 sequence: CASSFTHPGTSGKSSYNEQFF. CDR3 DNA sequence: TGCGCCAGCAGCTTTACGCATCCCGGGACTAGCGGGAAGAGCTCCTACAATGAGCAGTTCTTC.